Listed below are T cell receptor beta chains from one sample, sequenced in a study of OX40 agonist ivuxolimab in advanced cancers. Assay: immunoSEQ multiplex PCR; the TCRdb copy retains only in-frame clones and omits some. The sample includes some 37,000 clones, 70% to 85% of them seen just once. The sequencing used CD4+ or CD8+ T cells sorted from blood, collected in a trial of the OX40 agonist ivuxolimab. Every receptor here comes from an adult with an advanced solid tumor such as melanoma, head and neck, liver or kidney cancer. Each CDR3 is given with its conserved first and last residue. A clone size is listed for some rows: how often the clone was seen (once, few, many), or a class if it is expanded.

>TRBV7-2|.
CASSPRGPQNIQYF
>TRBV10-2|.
CASSESGGKNQPQHF
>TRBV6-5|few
CASREFGELFF
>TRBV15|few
CATSGHAEQYF
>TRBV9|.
CASSVAGGGTDTQYF
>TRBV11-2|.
CASSSRYSTDTQYF
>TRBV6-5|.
CASSYSRGGNTEAFF
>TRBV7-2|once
CASNPGVLYGYTF
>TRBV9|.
CASSGKTGSYQETQYF
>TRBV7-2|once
CASSPVGLLSSYEQYF
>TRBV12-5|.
CASGLSLTWGTIATNEKLFF
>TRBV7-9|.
CASRAGDSPRGTQYF
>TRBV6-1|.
CASSFRNTEAFF
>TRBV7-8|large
CASSSRQGKERNGYTF
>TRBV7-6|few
CASSLAGASGTEAFF
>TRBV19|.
CAGTRGTGAVLYGYTF
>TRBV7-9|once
CASSPQSNYGYTF
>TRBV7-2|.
CASSYSTGVNSPLHF
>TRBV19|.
CASTVNGVNTEAFF
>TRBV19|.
CATGQVVDEKLFF
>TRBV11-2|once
CASSLGSNTEAFF
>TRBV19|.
CASSIGASNTEAFF
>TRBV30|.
CAWSPGRGLYEQYF
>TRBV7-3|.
CASSYWTGSSGANVLTF
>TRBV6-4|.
CASSRDGYNSPLHF
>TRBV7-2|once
CASSLLGAPAEAFF
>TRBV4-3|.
CASSPTSVVRTGELFF
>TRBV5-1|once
CASSLEGAGSPLHF
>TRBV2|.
CASSELRSRDTQYF
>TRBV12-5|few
CASCTGRDEQFF
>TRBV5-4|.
CASSTDFMIGNEQFF
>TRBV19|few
CASMGGAKGFGSPLHF
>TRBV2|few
CASSYRGLTSPFF
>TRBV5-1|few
CASSLWSGQGNHMLNQPQHF
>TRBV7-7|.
CASSLGRGSQETQYF
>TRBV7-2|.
CASSLTGDGYTF
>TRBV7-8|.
CASSLAGTVYNSPLHF
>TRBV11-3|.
CASSTDRVSICDYNQPQHF
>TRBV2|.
CASRVQGIQETQYF
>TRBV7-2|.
CASSLGTSGGQETQYF
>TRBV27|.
CASSLSPNLGEETQYF
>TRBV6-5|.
CASSRFLNTEAFF
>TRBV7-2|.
CASSLTPGEGEKLFF
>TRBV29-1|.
CSVAYRGEGSPLHF
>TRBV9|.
CASSGNTGRNSPLHF
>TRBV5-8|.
CASSLNRGSYNYGYTF
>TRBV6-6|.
CASSRGVQETQYF
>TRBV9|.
CASSEGTGNIQYF